Sequencing of this T cell receptor beta chain was carried out in a study of T cells in Graves' hyperthyroidism and ophthalmopathy. Study-wide findings and caveats: Most clonotypes that expanded in the thyroid above 0.001 also showed up in blood.

Graves' hyperthyroidism without ophthalmopathy progression within 18 months was termed stable. Orbital computed tomography and thyroid ultrasound, together with serum TRAb and thyroxine and clinical symptoms, were used for diagnoses. Amplification yielded TCR beta CDR3 regions, with RNA transcripts as the source. In the first-round RT-PCR of the TCR CDR3, the HTBI primer set was used. TCRdb passed the multiplex PCR reads through MiXCR, listing each CDR3 protein once. The sample consists of around 620,000 distinct CDR3 sequences, 15% to 20% of them appearing once. This clonotype was seen more than once but under ten times. Its antigen is as yet unknown. The CDR3 totals 14 residues. The V end lost 2 bases, the J end lost 0 bases, and 8 bases lay between the germline ends. Germline CDR1 LGHDT, CDR2 YNNKEL (reference sequence).

Material: blood. This sequence was found in a woman under 40 with Graves' hyperthyroidism. This rearrangement joins TRBV3-1 to TRBJ2-7, with D hard to call. The CDR3 sequence is CASSQWSSSYEQYF. CDR3 sequence (DNA): TGTGCCAGCAGCCAATGGTCATCCTCCTACGAGCAGTACTTC.